One T cell receptor (beta chain) is described in this entry. No antigen is known for it. This sample was taken from a study of blood T cells in healthy people across ages. Across the whole study: Roughly one uniquely barcoded beta molecule per two T cells was captured.

Germline loops: CDR1 SQVTM, CDR2 ANQGSEA. Trimming removed 4 bases from V and 4 bases from J; junction bases left unmatched: 12. There are 16 residues in the CDR3. Using a J-beta primer mix together with a sample-barcoded 5' primer, a second PCR was run for roughly 7 to 11 cycles. TCRdb recomputed calls from the 5' RACE reads with MiXCR, one row per CDR3 protein. The table has some 1,500,000 distinct CDR3 sequences, approximately 42% seen once; the top ten hold around 4%. General study findings and limits: More naive CD4+ cells and higher diversity marked long-lived donors relative to aged donors.

The receptor's source is a woman between 18 and 29 years old in good health. The sample consisted of blood. The chain has TRBV29-1 and TRBJ2-1; 8 positions match TRBD2. The CDR3: CSVGSERGNSYNEQFF. For the CDR3, the DNA is TGCAGCGTTGGATCAGAGCGGGGGAACTCGTACAATGAGCAGTTCTTC.